The TCR beta chain described here comes from a study of T-cell reconstitution after alpha-beta-depleted transplantation in children. This clonotype was counted a few times. Its specificity is not known. Findings and caveats of the study: It was newly produced T cells that mostly accounted for T-cell counts and diversity one year after transplant. Approximately two months post-transplant, alpha-beta T cells reportedly originated from several hundred expanded graft clones. The origin of high day-60 TCRbeta diversity in some patients lay in surviving recipient T cells and thymic progenitors.

The TCRbeta library incorporated unique molecular identifiers. TCRdb processed the PCR reads anew with MiXCR; each CDR3 protein has one entry. This sample yields about 210,000 distinct CDR3 sequences, of which around a sixth are seen a single time; 43% belongs to the top ten. This specimen was PBMCs, mostly from graft donor cells, taken 360 days after TCRalphabeta/CD19-depleted stem cell transplant. The clonotype originates from a male patient between 2 and 9 years old who had a stem cell transplant for acute lymphoblastic leukemia, so the T cells may come from the graft donor.

CDR3 in DNA: TGTGCCAGCAGCGTACACATGAGGGGGCGGGAGAATCAGCCCCAGCATTTT. Protein sequence: CASSVHMRGRENQPQHF. The chain uses TRBV12-3 or TRBV12-4 and TRBJ1-5; TRBD1 agrees at 7 bases. The junction had 15 bases not matched to a gene; V was cut back by 6 bases and J by 4 bases. The CDR3 is made up of 17 amino acids.